The 29 T cell receptor beta chains below were found in one sample sequenced in a study of graft-versus-host responses after intestinal transplantation. The antigens these receptors bind are not known. Profiled with immunoSEQ multiplex PCR; TCRdb holds only in-frame clones, not every one. This table holds roughly 85,000 clones, around 93% found once. The sample was unstimulated CD8+ T cells sorted from spleen or lymph node cells, taken before transplant. The receptors originated from a human donor who was the organ donor for an intestinal transplant.

This clone was seen once. The chain joins TRBV5-1 to TRBJ1-1; D uncertain. This CDR3 contains 15 residues. V was pared by 0 bases and J by 1 base, with 10 bases between. Germline-derived CDR1 and CDR2 are SGHRS and YFSETQ. This CDR3 reads CASSLVGNGNTEAFF. The DNA of the CDR3 is TGCGCCAGCAGCTTGGTCGGGAACGGGAACACTGAAGCTTTCTTT.

The chain combines TRBV7-2 with TRBJ2-5; no clear D. V lost 4 bases and J 1 base, leaving 13 bases between the germline ends. CDR1 is SGHTA, CDR2 FQGNSA, per germline. This CDR3 comprises 15 residues. CDR3 coding DNA: TGTGCCAGCAGCTCAGACCGCGCCGTCCAAGAGACCCAGTACTTC. Translation gives CASSSDRAVQETQYF.

The J gene is TRBJ2-7, the V gene TRBV6-5, with D maybe TRBD2 (7 bases). The germline gives CDR1 MNHEY, CDR2 SVGAGI. V lost 1 base, J lost 2 bases, and 12 bases lay in between. This CDR3 has 15 amino acids. This CDR3 is CASSYYGGRAYEQYF. In DNA, the CDR3 is TGTGCCAGCAGTTACTACGGGGGGCGAGCCTACGAGCAGTACTTC.

The chain has TRBV28 and TRBJ2-7; D may be TRBD2 (7 bases). The CDR3 has 15 residues. V gave up 6 bases and J gave up 4 bases, with 19 bases separating them. Germline V CDR1 and CDR2: MDHEN, SYDVKM. This CDR3 is CASSAGEGGWYEQYF. CDR3 nucleotide sequence: TGTGCCAGCAGCGCGGGGGAGGGGGGCTGGTACGAGCAGTACTTC. Full variable domain (missing parts from reference TRBV28 and TRBJ2-7): DVKVTQSSRYLVKRTGEKVFLECVQDMDHENMFWYRQDPGLGLRLIYFSYDVKMKEKGDIPEGYSVSREKKERFSLILESASTNQTSMYLCASSAGEGGWYEQYFGPGTRLTVT.

In its sample, this clone was seen once. The rearrangement uses TRBV7-2 and TRBJ1-2; 12 positions match TRBD1. J gave up 4 bases and V 11 bases, and 5 bases lay outside the gene matches. Germline loops: CDR1 SGHTA, CDR2 FQGNSA. CDR3 size: 13 residues. The CDR3 loop reads CAGTGGTGYGYTF. DNA for the CDR3: TGTGCCGGGACAGGGGGCACAGGCTATGGCTACACCTTC.

The chain combines TRBV28 with TRBJ1-1; TRBD1 might be the D (6 bases). Trimming removed 5 bases from V and 0 bases from J, with 16 bases in between. The germline V gene encodes CDR1 MDHEN and CDR2 SYDVKM. CDR3 size: 16 residues. The CDR3 protein is CASSLRGGHMNTEAFF. In DNA, the CDR3 is TGTGCCAGCAGTCTCCGGGGGGGCCACATGAACACTGAAGCTTTCTTT.

This rearrangement joins TRBV29-1 to TRBJ2-1; D possibly corresponds to TRBD2 (5 bases). The CDR3 runs to 13 residues. Germline assignment: CDR1 SQVTM and CDR2 ANQGSEA. V was cut by 4 bases and J by 1 base, with 8 bases left in between. The CDR3 protein is CSVVGISYNEQFF. The CDR3 DNA reads TGCAGCGTTGTCGGGATTTCCTACAATGAGCAGTTCTTC.

The chain recombines TRBV6-5 with TRBJ1-5, with a tentative D call TRBD1 (5 bases). V was cut by 5 bases and J by 0 bases, with 11 bases left in between. Looked up from germline, CDR1 is MNHEY and CDR2 is SVGAGI. The CDR3 contains 15 residues. CDR3 bases: TGTGCCAGCAGTGGGCCCGGGGCTAGCAATCAGCCCCAGCATTTT. Amino acids: CASSGPGASNQPQHF.

V is TRBV10-2 and J is TRBJ2-1; the match to TRBD2 covers 14 bases. CDR3 size: 15 residues. The V segment lost 5 bases and the J segment 7 bases; nucleotides outside the gene matches: 4. Per the germline V gene, CDR1 is WSHSY and CDR2 is SAAADI. As DNA, the CDR3 is TGCGCCAGCAGTTCCGGGACTAGCGGGAGAAATGAGCAGTTCTTC. This encodes CASSSGTSGRNEQFF.

This chain uses TRBV6-1 with TRBJ1-5, with D tentatively TRBD1 (5 bases). Trimming left V 2 bases short and J 3 bases short, with 11 bases between. This CDR3 spans 15 amino acids. CDR1 MNHNS and CDR2 SASEGT come from the germline V gene. The CDR3, as DNA: TGTGCCAGCAGTGAATTATCAGGGACCAATCAGCCCCAGCATTTT. Translated, it gives CASSELSGTNQPQHF.

This chain links TRBV28 with TRBJ2-7; 8 bases line up with TRBD1. Germline V lookup: CDR1 MDHEN, CDR2 SYDVKM. V was pared by 6 bases and J by 0 bases, with 10 bases of the junction left unmatched. The CDR3 is 16 amino acids. This CDR3 is CASRRLGTGYSYEQYF. The CDR3 DNA is TGTGCCAGCAGAAGACTTGGGACAGGTTACTCCTACGAGCAGTACTTC. Full variable domain (missing parts from reference TRBV28 and TRBJ2-7): DVKVTQSSRYLVKRTGEKVFLECVQDMDHENMFWYRQDPGLGLRLIYFSYDVKMKEKGDIPEGYSVSREKKERFSLILESASTNQTSMYLCASRRLGTGYSYEQYFGPGTRLTVT.

This chain joins TRBV29-1 and TRBJ1-1, with no clear D. Between the trimmed V and J ends, which lost 7 bases and 4 bases, there was a span of 7 bases. The germline gives CDR1 SQVTM, CDR2 ANQGSEA. The CDR3 has 10 residues. CDR3 DNA sequence: TGCAGCGGGGGAGGCACTGAAGCTTTCTTT. Translating it yields CSGGGTEAFF.

The chain recombines TRBV12-5 with TRBJ1-1; tentative D call: TRBD1 (5 bases). V was clipped by 3 bases and J by 6 bases, with 17 bases between them. The germline V gene has CDR1 LGHNT and CDR2 FRNRAP. The CDR3 is 15 residues long. CDR3 nucleotides: TGTGCTAGTGGTTTCAATCAGGGAGGAAGGCCTGAAGCTTTCTTT. Translated, it gives CASGFNQGGRPEAFF.

This clone appeared a single time. This chain connects TRBV7-6 to TRBJ2-1, with no clear D. CDR3 size: 16 residues. Germline-derived CDR1 and CDR2 are SGHVS and FNYEAQ. V lost 4 bases, J lost 7 bases, and 20 bases lay in between. CDR3 protein: CASSWADGYRANEQFF. The CDR3 coding sequence is TGTGCCAGCAGCTGGGCGGATGGGTACCGGGCGAATGAGCAGTTCTTC.

Remarks on this clone: Other nucleotide sequences from this sample produce the same CDR3. V usage is TRBV29-1 and J usage is TRBJ1-1; D call uncertain. There are 11 residues in the CDR3. V dropped 3 bases and J dropped 1 base, with 3 bases sitting between them. The V gene's germline CDR1 is SQVTM and CDR2 ANQGSEA. CDR3 nucleotides: TGCAGCGTTGACCGGAACACTGAAGCTTTCTTT. It codes for CSVDRNTEAFF.

The V call is TRBV25-1, the J call TRBJ2-1; D is ambiguous. V was cut by 3 bases and J by 7 bases, with 16 bases left in between. The germline CDR1 and CDR2 sequences are MGHDK and SYGVNS. The CDR3 loop spans 15 amino acids. CDR3: CASSEFSSGTNEQFF. CDR3 nucleotides: TGTGCCAGCAGTGAGTTCAGTTCCGGAACAAATGAGCAGTTCTTC.

The chain is built from TRBV11-2 and TRBJ2-5, with D uncertain. The DNA end favors TRBJ2-7, so the J call may be wrong. Germline CDR1 and CDR2: SGHAT and FQNNGV. The CDR3 length is 13 residues. CDR3 region: CASSLYGSDEQYF. The CDR3, as DNA: TGTGCCAGCAGCTTATACGGCAGCGACGAGCAGTACTTC.

The V gene is TRBV10-3, the J gene TRBJ2-5; D call uncertain. Gene TRBJ2-7 matches the end of the DNA better, so the J call may be wrong. CDR3 length equals 14 residues. The germline V gene encodes CDR1 ENHRY and CDR2 SYGVKD. CDR3 region: CAISESAQSYEQYF. As DNA, the CDR3 is TGTGCCATCAGTGAGTCAGCTCAATCCTACGAGCAGTACTTC.

In its sample, this clone was seen once. The chain is built from TRBV29-1 and TRBJ2-7, with 8 bases that match TRBD1. Germline CDR1 SQVTM, CDR2 ANQGSEA. J was trimmed by 5 bases and V by 5 bases; bases with no gene match: 5. This CDR3 is 12 amino acids long. The CDR3, as DNA: TGCAGCGTTCAGGACAGGGCGGACGAGCAGTACTTC. It yields the protein CSVQDRADEQYF.

The chain carries TRBV6-5 and TRBJ2-5; D perhaps matches TRBD1 (6 bases). The CDR3 covers 13 residues. Germline V gives CDR1 MNHEY, CDR2 SVGAGI. V gave up 0 bases and J gave up 5 bases, with 7 bases separating them. DNA of the CDR3: TGTGCCAGCAGTTACTCTAGGGGGGAGACCCAGTACTTC. Protein: CASSYSRGETQYF.

The CDR3 sequence: CASSLAPGATEAFF. The CDR3 nucleotides are TGTGCCAGCAGCTTAGCCCCAGGGGCCACTGAAGCTTTCTTT. The chain joins TRBV7-9 to TRBJ1-1; weak D call: TRBD1 (6 bases). V shed 0 bases and J shed 4 bases, with 9 bases lying between them. Germline CDR1 SEHNR, CDR2 FQNEAQ (reference sequence). The CDR3 is made up of 14 amino acids.

This clone was recorded once. The chain has TRBV7-8 and TRBJ2-5, with 9 bases fitting TRBD2. The CDR3 consists of 14 residues. V trimming: 5 bases; J trimming: 3 bases; junction bases outside the gene matches: 4. Germline CDR1 SGHVS, CDR2 FQNEAQ. The CDR3, as DNA: TGTGCCAGCAGCCAAATAGCGGGAGAAGAGACCCAGTACTTC. It codes for CASSQIAGEETQYF.

The J gene is TRBJ1-1, the V gene TRBV7-9, with D perhaps TRBD1 (6 bases). The CDR3 length is 14 residues. Germline V lookup: CDR1 SEHNR, CDR2 FQNEAQ (reference sequence). V lost 7 bases to trimming and J lost 3 bases, with 15 bases between them. Here the CDR3 reads CASKDSLPDTEAFF. The CDR3, as DNA: TGTGCCAGCAAGGACAGCCTTCCTGACACTGAAGCTTTCTTT.

J is TRBJ2-5 and V is TRBV14; D possibly corresponds to TRBD2 (5 bases). V dropped 7 bases and J dropped 0 bases, with 12 bases sitting between them. CDR3 length: 14 residues. The V gene's germline CDR1 is SGHDN and CDR2 FVKESK. The chain's CDR3 is CASNHWRDQETQYF. The CDR3 DNA follows: TGTGCCAGCAACCATTGGCGGGACCAAGAGACCCAGTACTTC. Looking up the rest from reference TRBV14 and TRBJ2-5 gives the full variable domain: EAGVTQFPSHSVIEKGQTVTLRCDPISGHDNLYWYRRVMGKEIKFLLHFVKESKQDESGMPNNRFLAERTGGTYSTLKVQPAELEDSGVYFCASNHWRDQETQYFGPGTRLLVL.

The chain links TRBV9 to TRBJ2-3; 9 nucleotides align to TRBD2. The CDR3 has 15 residues. Per germline, CDR1 SGDLS and CDR2 YYNGEE. With V trimmed by 3 bases and J by 1 base, 3 bases remained unmatched. The chain's CDR3 is CASSEWTSGTDTQYF. CDR3 nucleotides: TGTGCCAGCAGCGAGTGGACTAGCGGCACAGATACGCAGTATTTT.

Regarding this clone: Other DNA sequences in the sample encode the same CDR3. The CDR3 loop reads CASSLGVTEAFF. CDR3 coding DNA: TGCGCCAGCAGCTTGGGTGTCACTGAAGCTTTCTTT. The rearrangement links TRBV5-1 to TRBJ1-1, with D uncertain. CDR1 and CDR2 from the germline V gene are SGHRS and YFSETQ. The V and J ends lost 0 bases and 4 bases respectively, with 4 bases between them. This CDR3 spans 12 amino acids.

This sequence joins TRBV28 and TRBJ2-7; TRBD1 matches 8 bases. The ends lost 5 bases at V and 9 bases at J; junction bases unmatched: 18. The CDR3 spans 16 residues. Germline V gene lookup returns CDR1 MDHEN and CDR2 SYDVKM. The CDR3 DNA reads TGTGCCAGCAGTGAAATCCCAGGACAGGGCGGGGTGGTGCAGTACTTC. Translating it yields CASSEIPGQGGVVQYF.

V is TRBV5-6 and J is TRBJ2-2; D perhaps matches TRBD2 (5 bases). Germline V gene lookup returns CDR1 SGHDT and CDR2 YYEEEE. Trimming removed 4 bases at V and 2 bases at J, with 6 bases between. The CDR3 length is 13 residues. CDR3 in DNA: TGTGCCAGCAGCCGGGAAAACACCGGGGAGCTGTTTTTT. Its protein product is CASSRENTGELFF.

Details on this clone: The same CDR3 is also encoded by other DNA sequences in this sample. This chain connects TRBV5-1 to TRBJ2-1; 10 bases line up with TRBD2. Germline V gene lookup returns CDR1 SGHRS and CDR2 YFSETQ. With 0 bases clipped from V and 4 bases from J, the junction kept 1 base outside the gene matches. The CDR3 contains 15 residues. The chain's CDR3 is CASSLGTSGYNEQFF. The DNA for the CDR3 is TGCGCCAGCAGCTTGGGGACTAGCGGTTACAATGAGCAGTTCTTC.